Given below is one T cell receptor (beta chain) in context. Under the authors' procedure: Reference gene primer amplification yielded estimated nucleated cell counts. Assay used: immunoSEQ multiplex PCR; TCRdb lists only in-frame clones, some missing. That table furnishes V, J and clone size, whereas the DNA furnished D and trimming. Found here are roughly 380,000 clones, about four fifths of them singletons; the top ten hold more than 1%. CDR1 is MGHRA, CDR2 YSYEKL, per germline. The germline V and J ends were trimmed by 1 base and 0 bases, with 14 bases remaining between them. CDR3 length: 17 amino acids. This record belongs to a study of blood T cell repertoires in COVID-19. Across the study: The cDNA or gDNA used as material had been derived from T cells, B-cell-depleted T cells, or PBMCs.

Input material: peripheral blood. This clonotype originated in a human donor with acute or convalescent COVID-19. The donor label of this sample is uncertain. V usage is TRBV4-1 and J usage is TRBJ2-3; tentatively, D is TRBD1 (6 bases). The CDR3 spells CASSQVRTEPSTDTQYF. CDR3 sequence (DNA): TGCGCCAGCAGCCAAGTCCGGACAGAGCCTAGCACAGATACGCAGTATTTT.